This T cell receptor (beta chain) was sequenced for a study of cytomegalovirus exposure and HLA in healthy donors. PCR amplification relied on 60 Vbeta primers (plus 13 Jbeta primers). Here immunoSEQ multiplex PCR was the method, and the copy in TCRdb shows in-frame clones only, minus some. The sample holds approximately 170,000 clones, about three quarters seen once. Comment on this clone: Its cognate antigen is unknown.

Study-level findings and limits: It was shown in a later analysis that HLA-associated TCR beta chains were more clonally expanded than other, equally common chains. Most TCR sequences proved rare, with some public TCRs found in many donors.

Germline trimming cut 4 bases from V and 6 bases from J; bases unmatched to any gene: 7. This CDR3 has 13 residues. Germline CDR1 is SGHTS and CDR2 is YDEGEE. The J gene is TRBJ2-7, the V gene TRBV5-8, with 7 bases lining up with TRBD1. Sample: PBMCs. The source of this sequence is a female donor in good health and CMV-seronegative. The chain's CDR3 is CASSTRQGREQYF. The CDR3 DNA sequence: TGTGCCAGCAGCACGAGACAGGGCCGCGAGCAGTACTTC.